One and the same sample provided the 3 T cell receptor beta chains below, sequenced in a study of metastatic and nonmetastatic thyroid tumors. TCRdb reprocessed the PCR reads via MiXCR. Found here are about 59,000 clones, about 16% of them singletons; the top ten hold roughly a tenth. Every patient underwent thyroid surgery untreated. Sequences were obtained from blood. Receptors originate from a male donor with papillary thyroid cancer or a benign thyroid nodule (not recorded which). Some clones in this sample may be carry-over from other donors' samples.

The table lists this clone with a few counts. The chain has TRBV6-2 or TRBV6-3 and TRBJ2-7; D gene unclear. Germline-derived CDR1 and CDR2 are MNHEY and SVGEGT. There are 13 residues in the CDR3. CDR3 protein: CSSIYTEQYEQYV. In DNA form, the CDR3 reads TGTTCCAGCATTTATACAGAGCAATACGAGCAGTACGTC.

The rearrangement uses TRBV20-1 and TRBJ2-7; D possibly corresponds to TRBD2 (6 bases). From germline, CDR1 is DFQATT and CDR2 SNEGSKA (reference sequence). Deletions cut 0 bases from V and 3 bases from J, with 15 bases between. This CDR3 is 15 amino acids long. The CDR3 region is CSAREPSEPNYEQYF. The CDR3 DNA reads as TGCAGTGCTAGAGAACCTAGCGAACCGAACTACGAGCAGTACTTC.

This clone was found many times. The chain couples TRBV19 to TRBJ2-2, with TRBD2 matching over 8 bases. The V gene end was trimmed by 8 bases and the J gene end by 5 bases; junction bases not matched to a gene: 7. Germline V CDR1 and CDR2: LNHDA, SQIVND (reference sequence). The CDR3 totals 14 residues. In DNA form, the CDR3 reads TGTGCCAGTCGGCAAGCGGGAGAAACCGGGGAGCTGTTTTTT. Its protein is CASRQAGETGELFF.